Following are 13 T cell receptor beta chains from one sample sequenced in a study of blood T cell repertoires in COVID-19. The table came from immunoSEQ multiplex PCR; TCRdb's copy has only in-frame clones and leaves some out. The repertoire holds roughly 25,000 clones, with about 88% as singletons. Sequenced material: peripheral blood. The receptors derive from a man aged 65-85 years with acute or convalescent COVID-19.

The chain is built from TRBV4-2 and TRBJ1-2; D possibly corresponds to TRBD1 (6 bases). The CDR3 has 15 residues. Germline assignment: CDR1 LGHNA and CDR2 YNFKEQ. The V end lost 2 bases, the J end lost 3 bases, and 13 bases lay between the germline ends. The DNA of the CDR3 is TGTGCCAGCAGCCAAAATTTTTGGGGGCACTATGGCTACACCTTC. Translating gives CASSQNFWGHYGYTF.

The rearrangement uses TRBV9 and TRBJ2-7; 7 nucleotides match TRBD1. The CDR3 sequence is 14 residues long. Germline lookup yields CDR1 SGDLS and CDR2 YYNGEE. The ends lost 0 bases at V and 2 bases at J; junction bases unmatched: 2. The CDR3 DNA reads as TGTGCCAGCAGCGTAGAACAGGGGCCCTACGAGCAGTACTTC. This gives the protein CASSVEQGPYEQYF.

The gene calls are TRBV27 and TRBJ2-7; 8 bases align to TRBD1. The V and J ends lost 2 bases and 3 bases, in that order; junction bases with no gene match: 9. This CDR3 region has 16 residues. The germline V gene encodes CDR1 MNHEY and CDR2 SMNVEV (reference sequence). The CDR3 loop is CASSLTKQGGDYEQYF. The CDR3 DNA follows: TGTGCCAGCAGTTTAACCAAACAGGGGGGAGACTACGAGCAGTACTTC.

The chain joins TRBV5-5 to TRBJ2-5; no reliable D call. Germline lookup yields CDR1 SGHKS and CDR2 YYEKEE (reference sequence). CDR3 length: 13 residues. V lost 0 bases and J 4 bases, leaving 7 bases between the germline ends. The CDR3 DNA reads as TGTGCCAGCAGCTTGGCTGGTAGAGAGACCCAGTACTTC. This gives the protein CASSLAGRETQYF.

The genes are TRBV27 and TRBJ1-1, with 7 bases matching TRBD1. The CDR3 is 16 amino acids. Germline loops: CDR1 MNHEY, CDR2 SMNVEV (reference sequence). Trimming at V came to 5 bases and at J to 0 bases, leaving 9 bases not matched to a gene. This chain's CDR3 is CASSKMHGTVNTEAFF. The CDR3, as DNA: TGTGCCAGCAGTAAAATGCATGGGACAGTGAACACTGAAGCTTTCTTT.

This rearrangement joins TRBV7-9 to TRBJ2-3; 9 bases map to TRBD2. Germline lookup yields CDR1 SEHNR and CDR2 FQNEAQ (reference sequence). The V gene end was trimmed by 2 bases and the J gene end by 2 bases; junction bases not matched to a gene: 5. The CDR3 has 16 residues. CDR3 sequence: CASSLLLAGPTDTQYF. The DNA for the CDR3 is TGTGCCAGCAGCTTACTACTAGCGGGCCCCACAGATACGCAGTATTTT.

The rearrangement links TRBV28 to TRBJ2-7, with a weak D call TRBD2 (5 bases). There are 13 residues in the CDR3. The germline gives CDR1 MDHEN, CDR2 SYDVKM. The V and J ends lost 9 bases and 0 bases respectively, with 12 bases between them. The CDR3 sequence: CASAVEGSYEQYF. In DNA form, the CDR3 reads TGTGCCAGTGCGGTCGAGGGCTCCTACGAGCAGTACTTC.

This clone was detected a few times. The CDR3 DNA reads as TGTGCCAGCAGCCAAGAAAGGACAGGGACAAACATTCAGTACTTC. Its protein product is CASSQERTGTNIQYF. The rearrangement uses TRBV5-6 and TRBJ2-4; TRBD1 agrees at 8 bases. This CDR3 comprises 15 residues. Germline CDR1 SGHDT, CDR2 YYEEEE. V trimming: 4 bases; J trimming: 6 bases; junction bases outside the gene matches: 9.

The chain has TRBV5-1 and TRBJ1-5, with a tentative D call TRBD1 (6 bases). The length of the CDR3 is 15 residues. CDR1 and CDR2 (germline): SGHRS, YFSETQ. V was cut by 4 bases and J by 4 bases, with 15 bases left in between. CDR3: CASSPTPGQNQPQHF. Written as DNA, the CDR3 is TGCGCCAGCAGCCCTACACCGGGACAAAATCAGCCCCAGCATTTT.

V gene TRBV7-9 combines with J gene TRBJ1-2; D gene unclear. Trimming stripped 0 bases from V and 6 bases from J, with 5 bases between. The CDR3 extends over 12 amino acids. Germline CDR1 is SEHNR and CDR2 is FQNEAQ (reference sequence). The CDR3 nucleotides are TGTGCCAGCAGCTTAGCGATAGATGGCTACACCTTC. Encoded protein: CASSLAIDGYTF.

This chain links TRBV5-1 with TRBJ1-1; TRBD1 aligns across 10 bases. V lost 6 bases and J lost 1; bases outside the gene matches: 3. Germline V CDR1 and CDR2: SGHRS, YFSETQ. The CDR3 loop spans 14 amino acids. The CDR3 DNA reads as TGCGCCAGCACCAGGACAGGGGGGAACACTGAAGCTTTCTTT. This translates into CASTRTGGNTEAFF. The whole variable domain, remainder taken from reference TRBV5-1 and TRBJ1-1, is KAGVTQTPRYLIKTRGQQVTLSCSPISGHRSVSWYQQTPGQGLQFLFEYFSETQRNKGNFPGRFSGRQFSNSRSEMNVSTLELGDSALYLCASTRTGGNTEAFFGQGTRLTVV.

In this sample, this clone turned up once. The chain couples TRBV24-1 to TRBJ2-5, with D tentatively TRBD1 (7 bases). Trimming cost V 0 bases and J 7 bases, with 14 bases left between them. This CDR3 has 15 amino acids. The germline CDR1 and CDR2 sequences are KGHDR and SFDVKD. The CDR3 sequence: CATSDLGQAGGTQYF. The CDR3 DNA sequence: TGTGCCACCAGTGATTTGGGACAGGCCGGGGGGACCCAGTACTTC.

The chain is built from TRBV11-1 and TRBJ2-2; a weak D match, TRBD1 (5 bases). Trimming shortened V by 5 bases and J by 0 bases, and 13 bases separated the two germline ends. This CDR3 spans 16 amino acids. The germline gives CDR1 SGHAT, CDR2 FQDESV (reference sequence). The CDR3 nucleotides are TGTGCCAGCAGCCTACGCACAGGCGCGAACACCGGGGAGCTGTTTTTT. It translates to CASSLRTGANTGELFF.